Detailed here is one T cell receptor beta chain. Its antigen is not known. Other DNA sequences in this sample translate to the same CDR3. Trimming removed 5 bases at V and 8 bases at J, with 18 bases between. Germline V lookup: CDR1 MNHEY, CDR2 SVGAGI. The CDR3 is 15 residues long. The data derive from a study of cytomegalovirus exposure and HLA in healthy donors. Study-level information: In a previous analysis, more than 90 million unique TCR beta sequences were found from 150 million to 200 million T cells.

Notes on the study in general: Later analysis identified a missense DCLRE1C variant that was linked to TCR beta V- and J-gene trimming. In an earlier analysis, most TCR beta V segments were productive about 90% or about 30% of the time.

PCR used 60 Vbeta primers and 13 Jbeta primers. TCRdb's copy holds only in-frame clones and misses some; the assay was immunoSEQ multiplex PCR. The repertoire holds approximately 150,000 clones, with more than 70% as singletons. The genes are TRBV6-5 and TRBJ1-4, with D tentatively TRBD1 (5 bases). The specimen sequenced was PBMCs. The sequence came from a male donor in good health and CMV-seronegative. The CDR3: CASSPNRSGEEKLFF. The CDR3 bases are TGTGCCAGCAGTCCCAACAGGTCGGGCGAGGAAAAACTGTTTTTT.